The clone carrying this TCR beta chain was counted between two and nine times. What it recognizes is unknown. In building TCR beta libraries, iRepertoire HTBI primers were used together with Arm-PCR of CDR3 regions. Each CDR3 protein gets one entry after TCRdb re-called the multiplex PCR reads with MiXCR. The sample includes 500,000 to 700,000 distinct CDR3 sequences, 16% seen only once; the top ten take 15% to 20%. This entry comes from a study of regulatory T cells in long-lasting Graves disease. Study-level results: Segments TRBV28, TRBJ1-2 and TRBJ2-5 showed preferential usage in persistent disease.

Germline CDR1 and CDR2: GTSNPN and SVGIG (reference sequence). The CDR3 contains 16 residues. The V gene end was trimmed by 3 bases and the J gene end by 5 bases; junction bases not matched to a gene: 12. Time point meaning: newly diagnosed GD, antithyroid drugs for less than 3 months. PBMCs provided the RNA from which the TCR library was made. These data were also filed under a second study, of T cells in Graves' hyperthyroidism and ophthalmopathy.

The specimen comprised peripheral blood mononuclear cells (PBMCs), sampled at new diagnosis, from a patient treated with antithyroid drugs. The J gene is TRBJ2-5, the V gene TRBV30, with 10 bases lining up with TRBD2. The sequence was collected from a woman aged 25-40 years with Graves disease. The CDR3 sequence is CAWRGSGRAGVETQYF. The CDR3 DNA reads as TGTGCCTGGAGGGGAAGCGGGAGGGCCGGAGTTGAGACCCAGTACTTC.